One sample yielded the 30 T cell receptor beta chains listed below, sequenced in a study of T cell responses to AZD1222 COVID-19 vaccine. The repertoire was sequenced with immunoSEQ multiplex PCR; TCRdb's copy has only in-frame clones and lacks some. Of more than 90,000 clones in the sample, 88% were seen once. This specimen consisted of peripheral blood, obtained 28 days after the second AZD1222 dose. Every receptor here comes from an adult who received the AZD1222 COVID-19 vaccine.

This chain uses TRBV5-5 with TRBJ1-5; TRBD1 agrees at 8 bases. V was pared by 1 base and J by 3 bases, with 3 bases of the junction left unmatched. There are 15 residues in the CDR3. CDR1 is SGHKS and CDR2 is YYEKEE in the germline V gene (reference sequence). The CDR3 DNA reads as TGTGCCAGCAGCTTGACAGGGGGACTCAATCAGCCCCAGCATTTT. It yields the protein CASSLTGGLNQPQHF.

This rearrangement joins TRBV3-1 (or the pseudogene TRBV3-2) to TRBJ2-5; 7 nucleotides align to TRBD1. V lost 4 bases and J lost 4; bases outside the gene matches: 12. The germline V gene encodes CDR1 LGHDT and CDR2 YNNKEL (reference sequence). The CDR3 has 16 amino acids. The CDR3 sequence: CASSPGTVSMRETQYF. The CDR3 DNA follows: TGTGCCAGCAGCCCGGGGACAGTTTCGATGAGAGAGACCCAGTACTTC.

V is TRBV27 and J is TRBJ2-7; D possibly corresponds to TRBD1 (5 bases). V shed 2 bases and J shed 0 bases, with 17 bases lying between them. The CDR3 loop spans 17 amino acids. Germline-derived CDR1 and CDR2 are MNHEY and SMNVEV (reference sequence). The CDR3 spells CASSLTGRQSTSYEQYF. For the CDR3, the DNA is TGTGCCAGCAGTTTAACAGGAAGACAGAGTACCTCCTACGAGCAGTACTTC.

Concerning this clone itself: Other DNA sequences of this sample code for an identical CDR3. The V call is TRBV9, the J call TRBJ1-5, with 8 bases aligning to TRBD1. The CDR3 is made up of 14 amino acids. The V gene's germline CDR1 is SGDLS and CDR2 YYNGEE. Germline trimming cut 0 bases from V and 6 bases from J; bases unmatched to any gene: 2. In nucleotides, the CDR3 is TGTGCCAGCAGCGTAGCAGGGGGCGGTCAGCCCCAGCATTTT. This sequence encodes CASSVAGGGQPQHF.

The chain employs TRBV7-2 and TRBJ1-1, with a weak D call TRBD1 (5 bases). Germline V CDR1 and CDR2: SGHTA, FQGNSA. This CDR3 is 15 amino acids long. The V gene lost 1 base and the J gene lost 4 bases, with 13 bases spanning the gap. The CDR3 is CASSLVLGLGTEAFF. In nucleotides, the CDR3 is TGTGCCAGCAGCTTAGTTTTGGGGCTGGGCACTGAAGCTTTCTTT.

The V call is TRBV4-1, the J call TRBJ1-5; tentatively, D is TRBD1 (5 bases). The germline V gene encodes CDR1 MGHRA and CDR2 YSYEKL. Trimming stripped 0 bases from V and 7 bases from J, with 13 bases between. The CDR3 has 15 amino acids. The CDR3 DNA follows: TGCGCCAGCAGCCAAGAGAGGCAGGGCAGCCAGCCCCAGCATTTT. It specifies CASSQERQGSQPQHF.

The CDR3 here is CASSLASGQNSPLHF. The DNA of the CDR3 is TGCGCCAGCAGCTTGGCCTCAGGGCAAAATTCACCCCTCCACTTT. The chain couples TRBV5-1 to TRBJ1-6; D possibly corresponds to TRBD1 (5 bases). CDR3 size: 15 residues. Germline V gives CDR1 SGHRS, CDR2 YFSETQ. V dropped 0 bases and J dropped 7 bases, with 11 bases sitting between them.

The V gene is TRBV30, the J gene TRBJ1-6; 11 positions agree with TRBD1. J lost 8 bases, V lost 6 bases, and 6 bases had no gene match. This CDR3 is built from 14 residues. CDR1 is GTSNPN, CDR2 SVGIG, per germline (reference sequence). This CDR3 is CACSGQGAYSPLHF. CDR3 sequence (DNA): TGTGCCTGTAGCGGACAGGGGGCATATTCACCCCTCCACTTT.

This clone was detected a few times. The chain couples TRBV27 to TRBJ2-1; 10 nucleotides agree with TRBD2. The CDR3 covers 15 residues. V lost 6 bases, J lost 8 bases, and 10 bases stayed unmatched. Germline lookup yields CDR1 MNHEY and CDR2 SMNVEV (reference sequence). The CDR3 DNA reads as TGTGCCAGCAGGGGGCCTAGCGGGAGCTTCCATGAGCAGTTCTTC. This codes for CASRGPSGSFHEQFF.

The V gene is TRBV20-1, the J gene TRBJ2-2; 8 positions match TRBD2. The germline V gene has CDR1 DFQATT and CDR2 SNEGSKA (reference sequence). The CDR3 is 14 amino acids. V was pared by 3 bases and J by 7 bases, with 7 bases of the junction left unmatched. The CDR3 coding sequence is TGCAGTGCTAGTTTCCGGGGGGGCATCGGGGAGCTGTTTTTT. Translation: CSASFRGGIGELFF.

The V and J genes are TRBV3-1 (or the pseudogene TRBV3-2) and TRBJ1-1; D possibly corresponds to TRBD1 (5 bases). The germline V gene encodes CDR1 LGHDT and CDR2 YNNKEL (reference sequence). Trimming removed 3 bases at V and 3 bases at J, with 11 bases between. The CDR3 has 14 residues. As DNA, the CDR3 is TGTGCCAGCAGCCATTCAGGGAGGGACACTGAAGCTTTCTTT. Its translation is CASSHSGRDTEAFF.

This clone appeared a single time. The CDR3, as DNA: TGTGCCAGCAGCTTAGTAGGGAATCACTACGAGCAGTACTTC. It is translated as CASSLVGNHYEQYF. The J gene is TRBJ2-7, the V gene TRBV7-9; D not resolved. Per germline, CDR1 SEHNR and CDR2 FQNEAQ (reference sequence). The CDR3 sequence is 14 residues long. V was cut by 1 base and J by 3 bases, with 10 bases left in between.

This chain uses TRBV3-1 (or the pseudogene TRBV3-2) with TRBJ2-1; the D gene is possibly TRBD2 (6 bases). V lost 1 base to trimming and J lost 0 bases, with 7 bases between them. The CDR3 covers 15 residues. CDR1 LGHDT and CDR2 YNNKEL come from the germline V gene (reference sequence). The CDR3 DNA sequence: TGTGCCAGCAGCCAAGGGCGGGACTCCTACAATGAGCAGTTCTTC. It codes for CASSQGRDSYNEQFF.

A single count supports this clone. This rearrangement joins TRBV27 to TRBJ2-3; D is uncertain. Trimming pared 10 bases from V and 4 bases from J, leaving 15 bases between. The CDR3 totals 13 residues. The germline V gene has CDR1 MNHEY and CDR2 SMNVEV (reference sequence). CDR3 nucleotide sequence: TGTGCCACCAGAAATGTGGCGCCAGATACGCAGTATTTT. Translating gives CATRNVAPDTQYF.

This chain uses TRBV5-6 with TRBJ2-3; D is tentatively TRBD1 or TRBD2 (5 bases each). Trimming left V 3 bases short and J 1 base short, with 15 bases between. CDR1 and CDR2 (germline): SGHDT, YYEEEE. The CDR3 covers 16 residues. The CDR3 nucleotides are TGTGCCAGCAGCTCCAACTGGGGGACCCGCACAGATACGCAGTATTTT. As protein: CASSSNWGTRTDTQYF.

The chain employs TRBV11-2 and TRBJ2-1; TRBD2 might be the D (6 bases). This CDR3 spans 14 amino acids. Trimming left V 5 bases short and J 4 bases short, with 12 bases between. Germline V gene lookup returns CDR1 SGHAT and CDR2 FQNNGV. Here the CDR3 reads CASSRTSGYNEQFF. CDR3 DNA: TGTGCCAGCAGCCGAACAAGCGGGTACAATGAGCAGTTCTTC.

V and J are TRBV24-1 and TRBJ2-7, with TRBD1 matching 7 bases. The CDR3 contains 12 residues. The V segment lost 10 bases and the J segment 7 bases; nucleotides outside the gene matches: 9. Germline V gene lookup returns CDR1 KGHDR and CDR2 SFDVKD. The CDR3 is CATSEGAGEQYF. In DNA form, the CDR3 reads TGTGCCACTTCAGAGGGGGCAGGAGAGCAGTACTTC.

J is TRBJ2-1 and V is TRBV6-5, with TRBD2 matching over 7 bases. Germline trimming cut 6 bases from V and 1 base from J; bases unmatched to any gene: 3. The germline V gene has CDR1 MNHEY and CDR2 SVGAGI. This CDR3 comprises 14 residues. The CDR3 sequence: CASRRGSSYNEQFF. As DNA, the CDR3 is TGTGCCAGCAGGCGGGGGAGTTCCTACAATGAGCAGTTCTTC.

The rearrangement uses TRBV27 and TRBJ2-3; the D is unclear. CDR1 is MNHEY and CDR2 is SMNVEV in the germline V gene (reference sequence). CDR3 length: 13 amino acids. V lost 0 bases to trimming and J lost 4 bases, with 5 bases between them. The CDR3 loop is CASSLSSPDTQYF. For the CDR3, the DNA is TGTGCCAGCAGTTTATCCTCTCCAGATACGCAGTATTTT.

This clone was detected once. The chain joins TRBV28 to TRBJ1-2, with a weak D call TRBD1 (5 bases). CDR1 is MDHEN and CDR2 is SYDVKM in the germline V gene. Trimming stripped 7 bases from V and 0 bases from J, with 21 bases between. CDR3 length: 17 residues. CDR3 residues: CASTHLLFRGTNYGYTF. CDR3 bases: TGTGCCAGCACCCATCTCCTATTTCGGGGGACTAACTATGGCTACACCTTC.

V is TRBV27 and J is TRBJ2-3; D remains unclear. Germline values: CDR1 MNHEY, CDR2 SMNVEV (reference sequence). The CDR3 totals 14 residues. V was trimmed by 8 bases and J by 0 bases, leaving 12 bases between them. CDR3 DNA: TGTGCCAGCGCTAAGACACCTAGCACAGATACGCAGTATTTT. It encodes CASAKTPSTDTQYF.

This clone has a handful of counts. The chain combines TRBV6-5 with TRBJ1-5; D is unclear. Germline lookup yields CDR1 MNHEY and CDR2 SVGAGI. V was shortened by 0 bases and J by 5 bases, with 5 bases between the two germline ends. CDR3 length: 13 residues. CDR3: CASSYSADQPQHF. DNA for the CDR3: TGTGCCAGCAGTTACTCGGCGGATCAGCCCCAGCATTTT.

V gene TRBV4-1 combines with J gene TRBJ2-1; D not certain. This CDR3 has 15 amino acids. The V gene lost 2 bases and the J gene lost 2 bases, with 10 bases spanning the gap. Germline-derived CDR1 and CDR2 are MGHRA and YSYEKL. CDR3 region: CASSQYVGPYNEQFF. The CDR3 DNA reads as TGCGCCAGCAGCCAATATGTCGGGCCCTACAATGAGCAGTTCTTC.

CDR3 sequence (DNA): TGTGCCAGCAGCCAAGTTCCTGGACGGATGAACACTGAAGCTTTCTTT. Translated: CASSQVPGRMNTEAFF. The rearrangement uses TRBV14 and TRBJ1-1; the D is unclear. From germline, CDR1 is SGHDN and CDR2 FVKESK. The V end was cut by 1 base, the J end by 0 bases, with 12 bases between. The CDR3 consists of 16 residues.

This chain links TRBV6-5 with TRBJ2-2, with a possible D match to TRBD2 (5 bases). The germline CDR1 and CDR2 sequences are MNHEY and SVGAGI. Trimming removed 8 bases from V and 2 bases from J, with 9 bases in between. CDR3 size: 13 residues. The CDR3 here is CASGGPNTGELFF. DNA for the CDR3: TGTGCCAGCGGAGGCCCTAACACCGGGGAGCTGTTTTTT.

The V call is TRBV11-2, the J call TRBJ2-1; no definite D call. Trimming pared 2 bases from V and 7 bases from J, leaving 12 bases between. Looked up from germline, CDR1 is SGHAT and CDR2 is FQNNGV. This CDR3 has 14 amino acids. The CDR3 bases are TGTGCCAGCAGCTTAAGCCCTAGGTGGAATGAGCAGTTCTTC. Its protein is CASSLSPRWNEQFF. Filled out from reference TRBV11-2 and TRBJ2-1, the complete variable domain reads EAGVAQSPRYKIIEKRQSVAFWCNPISGHATLYWYQQILGQGPKLLIQFQNNGVVDDSQLPKDRFSAERLKGVDSTLKIQPAKLEDSAVYLCASSLSPRWNEQFFGPGTRLTVL.

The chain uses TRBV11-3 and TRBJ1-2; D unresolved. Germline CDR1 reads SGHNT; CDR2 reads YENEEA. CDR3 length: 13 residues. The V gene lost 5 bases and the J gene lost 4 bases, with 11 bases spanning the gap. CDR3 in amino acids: CASSPGPGYGYTF. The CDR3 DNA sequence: TGTGCCAGCAGCCCAGGACCAGGCTATGGCTACACCTTC.

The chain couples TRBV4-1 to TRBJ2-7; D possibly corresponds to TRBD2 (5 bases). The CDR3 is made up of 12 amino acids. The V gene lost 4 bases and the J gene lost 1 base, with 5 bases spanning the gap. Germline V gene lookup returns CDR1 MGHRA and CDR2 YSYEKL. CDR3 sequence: CASSPGSYEQYF. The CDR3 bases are TGCGCCAGCAGCCCGGGATCCTACGAGCAGTACTTC.

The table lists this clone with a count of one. CDR3 DNA sequence: TGCGCCAGCAGTGAGTCTGGGAATGTAGAGACCCAGTACTTC. Protein: CASSESGNVETQYF. The gene calls are TRBV10-1 and TRBJ2-5; D not certain. There are 14 residues in the CDR3. Looked up from germline, CDR1 is WNHNN and CDR2 is SYGVQD (reference sequence). Trimming took off 0 bases at V and 4 bases at J, with 9 bases between the two ends.

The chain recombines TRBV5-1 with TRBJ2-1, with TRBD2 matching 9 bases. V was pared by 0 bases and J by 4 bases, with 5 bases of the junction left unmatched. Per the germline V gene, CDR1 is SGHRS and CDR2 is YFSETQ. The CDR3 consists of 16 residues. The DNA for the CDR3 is TGCGCCAGCAGCTTGGCCGGGACTAGCAGATACAATGAGCAGTTCTTC. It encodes CASSLAGTSRYNEQFF.